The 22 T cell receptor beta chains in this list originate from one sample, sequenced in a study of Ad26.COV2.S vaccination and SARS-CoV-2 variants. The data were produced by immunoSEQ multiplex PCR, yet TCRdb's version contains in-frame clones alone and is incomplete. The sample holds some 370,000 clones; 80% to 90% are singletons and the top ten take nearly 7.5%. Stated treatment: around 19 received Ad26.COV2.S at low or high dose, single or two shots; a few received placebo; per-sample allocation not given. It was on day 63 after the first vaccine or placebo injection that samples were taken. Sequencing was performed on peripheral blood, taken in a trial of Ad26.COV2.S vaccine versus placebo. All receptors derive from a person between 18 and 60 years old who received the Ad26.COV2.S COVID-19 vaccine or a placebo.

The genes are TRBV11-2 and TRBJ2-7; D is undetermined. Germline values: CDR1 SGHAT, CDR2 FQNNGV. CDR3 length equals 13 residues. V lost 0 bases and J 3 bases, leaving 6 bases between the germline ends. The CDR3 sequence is CASSLDYRYEQYF. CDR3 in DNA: TGTGCCAGCAGCTTAGACTACCGCTACGAGCAGTACTTC.

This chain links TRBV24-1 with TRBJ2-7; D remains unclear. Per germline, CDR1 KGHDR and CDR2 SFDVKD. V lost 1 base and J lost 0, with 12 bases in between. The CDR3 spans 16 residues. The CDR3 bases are TGTGCCACCAGTGATTTCAGTGCTACGGGCTCCTACGAGCAGTACTTC. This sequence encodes CATSDFSATGSYEQYF.

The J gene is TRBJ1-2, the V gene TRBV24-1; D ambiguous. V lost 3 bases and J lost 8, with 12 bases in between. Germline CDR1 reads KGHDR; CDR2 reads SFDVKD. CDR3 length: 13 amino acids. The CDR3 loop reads CATSDNRQQGYTF. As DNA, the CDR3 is TGTGCCACCAGTGATAATAGGCAGCAGGGCTACACCTTC.

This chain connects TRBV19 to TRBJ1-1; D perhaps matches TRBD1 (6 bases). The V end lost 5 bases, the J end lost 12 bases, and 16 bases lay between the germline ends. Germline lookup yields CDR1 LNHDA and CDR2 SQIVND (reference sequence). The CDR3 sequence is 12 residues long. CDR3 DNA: TGTGCCAGTAGTTGGGGGCTCACCACTTCTTTCTTT. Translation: CASSWGLTTSFF.

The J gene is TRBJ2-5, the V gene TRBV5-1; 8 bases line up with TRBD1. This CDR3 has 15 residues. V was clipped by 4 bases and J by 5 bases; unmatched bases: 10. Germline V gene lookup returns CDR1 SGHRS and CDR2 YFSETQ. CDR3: CASSRTGMSGETQYF. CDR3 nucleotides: TGCGCCAGCAGCCGGACAGGGATGTCCGGTGAGACCCAGTACTTC.

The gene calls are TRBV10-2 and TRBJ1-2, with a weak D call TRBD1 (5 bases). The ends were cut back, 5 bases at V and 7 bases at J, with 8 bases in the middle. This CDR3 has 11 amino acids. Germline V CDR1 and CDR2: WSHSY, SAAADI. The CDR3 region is CASSTGAGYTF. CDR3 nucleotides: TGCGCCAGCAGTACCGGGGCTGGCTACACCTTC.

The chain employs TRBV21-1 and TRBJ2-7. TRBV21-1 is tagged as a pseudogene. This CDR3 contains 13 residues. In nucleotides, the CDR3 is TGTGCCAGCACCCCGTCCGGGGCCTTGGAGCAGTACTTC. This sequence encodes CASTPSGALEQYF.

CDR3 amino acids: CASSSPGLALHEQFF. In DNA, the CDR3 is TGTGCCAGCAGCTCTCCGGGACTAGCGCTCCATGAGCAGTTCTTC. The rearrangement joins TRBV7-2 to TRBJ2-1; 10 positions agree with TRBD2. The germline CDR1 and CDR2 sequences are SGHTA and FQGNSA. V was pared by 4 bases and J by 8 bases, with 8 bases of the junction left unmatched. CDR3 length: 15 residues.

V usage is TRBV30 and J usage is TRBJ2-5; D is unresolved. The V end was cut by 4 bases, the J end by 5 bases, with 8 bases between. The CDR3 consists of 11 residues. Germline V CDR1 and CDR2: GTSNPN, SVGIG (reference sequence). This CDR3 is CAWTLTETQYF. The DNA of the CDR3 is TGTGCCTGGACCTTGACCGAGACCCAGTACTTC.

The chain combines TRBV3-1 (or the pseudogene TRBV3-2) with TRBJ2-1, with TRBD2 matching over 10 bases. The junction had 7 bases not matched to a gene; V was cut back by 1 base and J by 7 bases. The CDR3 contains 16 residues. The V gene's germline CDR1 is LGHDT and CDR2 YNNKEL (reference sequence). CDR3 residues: CASSQGSGRAKNEQFF. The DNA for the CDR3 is TGTGCCAGCAGCCAAGGGAGCGGGAGGGCCAAAAATGAGCAGTTCTTC.

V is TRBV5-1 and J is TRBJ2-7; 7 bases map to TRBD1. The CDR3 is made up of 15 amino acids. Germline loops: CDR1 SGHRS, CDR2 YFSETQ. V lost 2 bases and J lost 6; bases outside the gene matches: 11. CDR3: CASSLLTGSISEQYF. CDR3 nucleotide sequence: TGCGCCAGCAGCTTATTGACAGGGTCTATATCCGAGCAGTACTTC.

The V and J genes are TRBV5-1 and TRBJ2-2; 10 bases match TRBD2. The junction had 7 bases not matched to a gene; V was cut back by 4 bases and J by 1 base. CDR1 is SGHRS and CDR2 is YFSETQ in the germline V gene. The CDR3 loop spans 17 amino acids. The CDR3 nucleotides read TGCGCCAGCAGCGGGCTAGCGGGGGCCCAGAACACCGGGGAGCTGTTTTTT. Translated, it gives CASSGLAGAQNTGELFF.

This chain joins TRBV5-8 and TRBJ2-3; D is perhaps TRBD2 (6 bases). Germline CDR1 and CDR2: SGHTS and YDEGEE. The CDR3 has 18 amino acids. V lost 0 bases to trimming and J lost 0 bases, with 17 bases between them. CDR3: CASSLGSGSYLSTDTQYF. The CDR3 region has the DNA TGTGCCAGCAGCTTGGGTAGCGGAAGTTACCTTAGCACAGATACGCAGTATTTT.

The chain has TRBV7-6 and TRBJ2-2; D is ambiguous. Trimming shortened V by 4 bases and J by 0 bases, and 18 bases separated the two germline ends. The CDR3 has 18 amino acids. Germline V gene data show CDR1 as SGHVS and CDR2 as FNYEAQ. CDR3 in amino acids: CASSSFPPSTANTGELFF. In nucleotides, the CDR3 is TGTGCCAGCAGCTCTTTTCCCCCCAGTACCGCGAACACCGGGGAGCTGTTTTTT.

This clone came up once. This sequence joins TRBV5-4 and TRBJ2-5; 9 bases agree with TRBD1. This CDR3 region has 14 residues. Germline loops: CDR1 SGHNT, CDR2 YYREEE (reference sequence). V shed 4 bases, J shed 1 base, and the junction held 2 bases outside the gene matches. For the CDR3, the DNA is TGTGCCAGCAGCCTACAGGGGGCCCAAGAGACCCAGTACTTC. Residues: CASSLQGAQETQYF.

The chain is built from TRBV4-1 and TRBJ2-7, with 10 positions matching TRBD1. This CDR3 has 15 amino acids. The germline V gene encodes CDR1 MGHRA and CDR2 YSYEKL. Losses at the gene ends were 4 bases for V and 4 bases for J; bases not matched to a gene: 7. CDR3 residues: CASSPSGTGVYEQYF. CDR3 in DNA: TGCGCCAGCAGCCCCTCCGGGACAGGGGTATACGAGCAGTACTTC.

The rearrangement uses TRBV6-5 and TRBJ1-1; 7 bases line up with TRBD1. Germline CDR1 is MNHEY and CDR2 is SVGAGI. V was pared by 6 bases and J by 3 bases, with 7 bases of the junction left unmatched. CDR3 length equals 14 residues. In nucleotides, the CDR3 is TGTGCCAGCAGCGCTAACAGGGGTGACACTGAAGCTTTCTTT. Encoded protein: CASSANRGDTEAFF.

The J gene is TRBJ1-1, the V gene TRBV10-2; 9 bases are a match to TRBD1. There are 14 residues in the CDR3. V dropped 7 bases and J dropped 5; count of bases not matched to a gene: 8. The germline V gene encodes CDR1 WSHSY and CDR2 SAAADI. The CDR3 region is CASTLQGARTEAFF. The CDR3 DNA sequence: TGCGCCAGCACCCTACAGGGGGCACGGACTGAAGCTTTCTTT.

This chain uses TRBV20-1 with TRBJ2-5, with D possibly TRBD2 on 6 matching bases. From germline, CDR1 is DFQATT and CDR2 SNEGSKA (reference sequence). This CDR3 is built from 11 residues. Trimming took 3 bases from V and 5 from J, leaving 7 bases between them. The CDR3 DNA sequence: TGCAGTGCTAGTCTAGCGGAGACCCAGTACTTC. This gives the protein CSASLAETQYF.

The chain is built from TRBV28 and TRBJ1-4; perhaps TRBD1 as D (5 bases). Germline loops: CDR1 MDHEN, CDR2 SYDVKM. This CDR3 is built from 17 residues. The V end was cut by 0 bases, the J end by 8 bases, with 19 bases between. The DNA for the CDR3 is TGTGCCAGCAGTTTATGGAGTGGAAGCGGGGGAGGGGAAAAACTGTTTTTT. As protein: CASSLWSGSGGGEKLFF. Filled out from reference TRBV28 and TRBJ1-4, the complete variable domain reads DVKVTQSSRYLVKRTGEKVFLECVQDMDHENMFWYRQDPGLGLRLIYFSYDVKMKEKGDIPEGYSVSREKKERFSLILESASTNQTSMYLCASSLWSGSGGGEKLFFGSGTQLSVL.

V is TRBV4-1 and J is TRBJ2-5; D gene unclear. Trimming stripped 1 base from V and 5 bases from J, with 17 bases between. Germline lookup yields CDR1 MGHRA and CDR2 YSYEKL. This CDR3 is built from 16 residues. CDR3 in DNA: TGCGCCAGCAGCCAAGTTGCGCTCGCCCGGGCGGAGACCCAGTACTTC. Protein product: CASSQVALARAETQYF.

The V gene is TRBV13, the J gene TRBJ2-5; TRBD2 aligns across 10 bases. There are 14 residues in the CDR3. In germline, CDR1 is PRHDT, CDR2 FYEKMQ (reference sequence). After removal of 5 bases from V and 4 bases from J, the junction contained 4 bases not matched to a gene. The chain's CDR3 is CASSPGLAPETQYF. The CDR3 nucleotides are TGTGCCAGCAGCCCGGGACTAGCGCCAGAGACCCAGTACTTC. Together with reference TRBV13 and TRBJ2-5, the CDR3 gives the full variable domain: AAGVIQSPRHLIKEKRETATLKCYPIPRHDTVYWYQQGPGQDPQFLISFYEKMQSDKGSIPDRFSAQQFSDYHSELNMSSLELGDSALYFCASSPGLAPETQYFGPGTRLLVL.